The entry below describes one T cell receptor beta chain. It has no known antigen specificity. No much larger clone is present one base from it, and per-base qualities are unavailable. Enrolling through a virtual design, the prospective study's participants ranged in age from roughly 18 to 89 years and lived across 24 United States geographic areas. In the prospective study, cohorts were assigned on the basis of participant-reported clinical history obtained from a screening survey and a study questionnaire. In the prospective study, mobile phlebotomists collected whole blood, serum and a nasopharyngeal or oropharyngeal swab from each participant. Prospective study participants could optionally give additional blood draws and questionnaires over an approximately two-month period. Before DNA extraction, blood samples from the prospective study were shipped at room temperature or frozen. This sample was taken from a study of blood T cell repertoires in COVID-19 (dated by TCRdb to the early 2020s). Broadly, across the study: Recovered participants in ImmuneRACE Cohort 3 were defined as having two consecutive negative NP/OP PCR tests, clearance from a healthcare professional, or resolution of symptoms. The collaborator samples originated in the United States, Italy and Spain and spanned the acute and convalescent phases of COVID-19. The material from the prospective study consisted of cDNA or gDNA derived from T cells, B-cell-depleted T cells, or PBMCs. Deeply sampled blood TCRbeta repertoires from subjects exposed to, actively infected with, or recovered from COVID-19 were included in the dataset. The repertoires were released in a freely available public database meant as a resource for research on the immune response to SARS-CoV-2. The samples were drawn from the first 160 participants of the ongoing ImmuneRACE study and from more than 1,000 subjects provided by 6 global collaborators. Nearly every sample came with metadata listing a de-identified subject ID, COVID-19 status, age in years and sex. Where available, HLA class I and class II types were obtained from metadata supplied by the sample provider rather than from assay-based typing.

TCRbeta CDR3 regions were amplified from genomic DNA by means of the immunoSEQ Assay, a bias-controlled multiplex PCR. As for the original processing: Nucleated cell counts per sample were estimated from amplification of reference gene primers within the assay. To quantify the absolute abundance of each unique TCRbeta CDR3 rearrangement, sequence reads were collapsed and filtered. For each sample, productive Simpson clonality was calculated by taking the square root of Simpson's diversity index across productive rearrangements. The table comes from immuneACCESS by way of TCRdb, which keeps in-frame sequences with V and J called. Part of the clones is missing from these tables; in studies checked, under half for an unresolved V gene and the rest for unknown reasons. V, J and clone size are taken as reported in that table, and D and trimming were inferred from the DNA itself. In this sample the table shows fewer than 200,000 clones, 85% to 90% of which occur a single time. The ten largest clones take up under 30% of the sample.

Clipping removes 4 bases from V and 5 bases from J, with 11 as the unmatched junction base count. The CDR3 starts with the cysteine, ends with the phenylalanine, and has 15 residues. Only the CDR3 portion is preserved as DNA: 45 bases, with reading frame beginning at the first base. For CDR1 and CDR2, the germline V gene lists SGHRS and YFSETQ. Study-level results and caveats: The amount of clinical and demographic metadata varied by source and participant and was provided uncurated.

The sequence came from a woman in her 40s in a cohort exposed to, infected with or recovered from COVID-19 (not recorded which). Sequencing was performed on PBMCs or T cells enriched from blood (not recorded which). The chain is encoded by TRBV5-1 joined to TRBJ2-7; the junction holds 8 bases that match TRBD1. CDR3 sequence: CASSAGQGLQDEQYF. The nucleotides read TGCGCCAGCAGCGCAGGACAGGGCCTCCAAGACGAGCAGTACTTC.